This paragraph covers one TCR beta chain sequence. Its antigen is not known. Between the trimmed V and J ends, which lost 4 bases and 0 bases, there was a span of 18 bases. The CDR3 contains 17 residues. This entry is derived from a study of T cells in localized non-small cell lung cancer. Study-level results: Adjacent lung was found to contain a median roughly 58 of the top 100 tumor clones. One tumor region alone was sequenced, and heterogeneity therefore remains possible. Clonality peaked in uninvolved adjacent lung rather than tumor. Greater blood T cell density accompanied longer overall survival.

TCRdb's table, derived via immunoSEQ multiplex PCR, lists solely in-frame clones and lacks some. Among 20,000 to 30,000 clones, 75% to 90% were seen once, and the ten largest hold roughly an eighth. This chain uses TRBV5-3 with TRBJ2-3, with D unclear. TRBV5-3 is identified as an open reading frame with a role that is uncertain. This TCR came from a female donor at least 60 years old with stage II squamous cell lung carcinoma. The sample here was peripheral blood, taken before any cancer treatment. Here the CDR3 reads CARSQGIKWSSTDTQYF. In DNA form, the CDR3 reads TGTGCCAGAAGCCAAGGCATTAAATGGTCTAGCACAGATACGCAGTATTTT.